This T cell receptor (beta chain) was sequenced for a study of blood T cell repertoires in COVID-19. Overall study context: Specimens from acute and convalescent COVID-19 originated in the United States, Italy and Spain. T cells, B-cell-depleted T cells, or PBMCs supplied cDNA or gDNA.

Authors' methods: Reference gene primer amplification in the assay estimated nucleated cell counts. TCRdb's table, derived via immunoSEQ multiplex PCR, lists solely in-frame clones and lacks some. Clonal size and the V and J genes are those of that table, whereas D and trimming came from the DNA. The sample holds more than 25,000 clones, approximately 90% seen once. Trimming took off 0 bases at V and 3 bases at J, with 9 bases between the two ends. CDR3 size: 14 residues. CDR1 and CDR2 (germline): LGHNA, YNFKEQ. Sequencing input: peripheral blood. This sequence joins TRBV4-2 and TRBJ2-7; weak D call: TRBD1 (6 bases). The origin of this receptor is a human donor in a cohort sampled during active COVID-19. CDR3 nucleotides: TGTGCCAGCAGCCAAGACCCACAGGGCTACGAGCAGTACTTC. This gives the protein CASSQDPQGYEQYF.